The present entry profiles one T cell receptor (beta chain) with its context. The V gene's germline CDR1 is MNHEY and CDR2 SVGAGI. This CDR3 is 16 amino acids long. With 3 bases clipped from V and 1 base from J, the junction kept 3 bases outside the gene matches. This specimen belongs to a study of cytomegalovirus exposure and HLA in healthy donors. Primers for the PCR totalled 60 Vbeta and 13 Jbeta. Here immunoSEQ multiplex PCR was the method, and the copy in TCRdb shows in-frame clones only, minus some. The repertoire holds roughly 170,000 clones, 65% to 85% seen once, with under 5% in the top ten. The V and J genes are TRBV6-5 and TRBJ2-3; the match to TRBD2 covers 11 bases. Material: PBMCs. This TCR was recovered from a woman aged 45-60 years in good health and CMV-seropositive. CDR3 region: CASSYGGLAGTDTQYF. The CDR3 region has the DNA TGTGCCAGCAGTTATGGGGGACTAGCGGGCACAGATACGCAGTATTTT.